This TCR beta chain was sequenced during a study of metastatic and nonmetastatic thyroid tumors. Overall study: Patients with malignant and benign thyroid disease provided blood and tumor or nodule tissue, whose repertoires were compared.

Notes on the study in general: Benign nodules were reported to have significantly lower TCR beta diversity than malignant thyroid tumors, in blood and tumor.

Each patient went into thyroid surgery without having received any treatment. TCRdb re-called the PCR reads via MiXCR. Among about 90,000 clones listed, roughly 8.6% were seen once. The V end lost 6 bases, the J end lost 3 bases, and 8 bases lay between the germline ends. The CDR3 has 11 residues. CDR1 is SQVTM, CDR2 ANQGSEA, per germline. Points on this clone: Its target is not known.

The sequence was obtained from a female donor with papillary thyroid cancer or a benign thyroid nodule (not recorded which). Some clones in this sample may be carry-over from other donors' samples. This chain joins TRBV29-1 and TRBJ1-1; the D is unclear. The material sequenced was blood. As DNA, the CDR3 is TGCAGCGTGGACCCAGACACTGAAGCTTTCTTT. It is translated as CSVDPDTEAFF.